This T cell receptor (beta chain) stems from a study of Graves' ophthalmopathy and Graves' hyperthyroidism. Study in general: Untreated patients at initial diagnosis provided peripheral blood. Study-level points and caveats: The model flagged ophthalmopathy progression at 55% to 71% sensitivity and 72.22% specificity. Most expanded clonotypes in thyroid above 0.001 frequency also showed up in blood. Ophthalmopathy could be told apart from stable hyperthyroidism by a 13-signature model (about 89% sensitivity, roughly 81% specificity).

Notes on this clonotype: Its antigen is currently unknown. This is likely a read error, given that the CDR3 carries no conserved phenylalanine or tryptophan at its end. Because the CDR3's place on the DNA is in doubt, the DNA is left out and the CDR3 is given as listed by TCRdb.

CDR1 ENHRY and CDR2 SYGVKD come from the germline V gene. The CDR3 contains 16 residues when both ends are counted. TCR beta CDR3 regions were amplified from RNA transcripts. A first-round RT-PCR used HTBI primers, followed by a second-round multiplex PCR. TCRdb used MiXCR to reprocess the multiplex PCR reads, holding one entry per CDR3 protein. Among 650,000 to 800,000 distinct CDR3 sequences listed, about 38% were seen once. V and J are TRBV10-3 and TRBJ1-2; the table's TRBD1 call for D was not verified on the DNA. Sequenced: peripheral blood. The TCR originated in an adult man with Graves' ophthalmopathy. CDR3 sequence reads: CAISDGRARTRLWLHL.